Listed below are T cell receptor beta chains from one sample, sequenced in a study of somatic mutations in cytotoxic T cells in rheumatoid arthritis. Produced via immunoSEQ multiplex PCR; TCRdb's table is partial and in-frame only. Seen here are about 15,000 clones, about 77% observed once, and the top ten hold more than 13%. The specimen was CD8+ T cells sorted from blood. These receptors all stem from an adult with rheumatoid arthritis. The CDR3 runs from the conserved cysteine through the conserved F or W. The D gene is left open where the match is weak. The listing skips clone size in some rows; elsewhere it reads once, few, many or a size class.

J,V,size,D,DNA,CDR3
TRBJ2-5,TRBV27,.,TRBD1,TGTGCCAGCAGTTCGACAGGGGGCGCGGAGACCCAGTACTTC,CASSSTGGAETQYF
TRBJ1-1,TRBV4-1,.,TRBD1,TGCGCCAGCAGCCAGCACGTTGGACAGGCCAACACTGAAGCTTTCTTT,CASSQHVGQANTEAFF
TRBJ2-3,TRBV10-3,.,.,TGTGCCATCAGTGAGTCAACTAGCCCTGGTGCAGATACGCAGTATTTT,CAISESTSPGADTQYF
TRBJ2-1,TRBV15,.,.,TGTGCCACCAGCACCCTGCCTGGAGGCTACAATGAGCAGTTCTTC,CATSTLPGGYNEQFF
TRBJ1-2,TRBV19,.,.,TGTGCCAGTAGTATGGGGAATGGCTACACCTTC,CASSMGNGYTF
TRBJ1-2,TRBV19,few,.,TGTGCCAGTAGTCCAACAAGCAACTATGGCTACACCTTC,CASSPTSNYGYTF
TRBJ1-2,TRBV14,.,.,TGTGCCAGCAGCCAAGAGGCAGGGGACTATGGCTACACCTTC,CASSQEAGDYGYTF
TRBJ1-2,TRBV25-1,.,.,TGTGCCAGCCAGGACAGCTATGGCTACACCTTC,CASQDSYGYTF
TRBJ2-7,TRBV7-8,.,TRBD1,TGTGCCAGCAGCGAGAACAGGGGGCCTTACGAGCAGTACTTC,CASSENRGPYEQYF
TRBJ2-7,TRBV7-2,.,.,TGTGCCAGCAGCTTAGGGTTAGCCTACGAGCAGTACTTC,CASSLGLAYEQYF
TRBJ2-5,TRBV7-9,.,.,TGTGCCAGCAGCAAGCCGTGGGGGACCCAGTACTTC,CASSKPWGTQYF
TRBJ2-7,TRBV6-5,few,TRBD2,TGTGCCAGCAGCGGGACTAGCGGCCCCTACGAGCAGTACTTC,CASSGTSGPYEQYF
TRBJ2-1,TRBV5-1,.,TRBD1,TGCGCCAGCAGCCCAGCAGGGGGCGGATTCAGGGCAGGCAATGAGCAGTTCTTC,CASSPAGGGFRAGNEQFF
TRBJ2-7,TRBV5-8,.,.,TGTGCCAGCAGCTTGGTGTTCTACGAGCAGTACTTC,CASSLVFYEQYF
TRBJ2-1,TRBV18,.,TRBD2,TGTGCCAGCTCACCAGTGGCGGGAGGGCAATACAATGAGCAGTTCTTC,CASSPVAGGQYNEQFF
TRBJ2-3,TRBV2,.,TRBD2,TGTGCCAGCAGTGAAGAGGGACTAGCGGGGGAATCAGATACGCAGTATTTT,CASSEEGLAGESDTQYF
TRBJ1-1,TRBV6-1,.,.,TGTGCCAGCAGTGTTTGGGGGGGGAACACTGAAGCTTTCTTT,CASSVWGGNTEAFF
TRBJ2-3,TRBV5-6,.,.,TGTGCCAGCAGTTTTAGACAGGGAGGAGATACGCAGTATTTT,CASSFRQGGDTQYF
TRBJ1-5,TRBV19,.,.,TGTGCCAGTAGTATGTCAGCCCATAGCAATCAGCCCCAGCATTTT,CASSMSAHSNQPQHF
TRBJ2-3,TRBV7-9,.,TRBD2,TGTGCCAGCAGCTTAGTGGGGAGGGGACTAGCGGTACCAGATACGCAGTATTTT,CASSLVGRGLAVPDTQYF
TRBJ2-5,TRBV18,.,.,TGTGCCAGCTTTTGGGGACCGACGAAGATCGAGACCCAGTACTTC,CASFWGPTKIETQYF
TRBJ2-5,TRBV14,.,TRBD2,TGTGCCAGCAGCCTGGGACTAGCGGGGGGACAAGAGACCCAGTACTTC,CASSLGLAGGQETQYF
TRBJ2-6,TRBV27,once,TRBD1,TGTGCCAGCAGTTTAATGGGACAGGAATACTCTGGGGCCAACGTCCTGACTTTC,CASSLMGQEYSGANVLTF
TRBJ2-7,TRBV5-6,.,.,TGTGCCAGCAGCTTGGCTGGGGGCCTGTACGAGCAGTACTTC,CASSLAGGLYEQYF
TRBJ2-7,TRBV27,.,TRBD1,TGTGCCAGCAGACTCACGGGGACAGGGAAGAACGAGCAGTACTTC,CASRLTGTGKNEQYF
TRBJ2-1,TRBV4-2,.,TRBD2,TGTGCCAGCAGCCAACTGACTAGCGGGCGCTCCTACAATGAGCAGTTCTTC,CASSQLTSGRSYNEQFF
TRBJ1-2,TRBV11-1,.,.,TGTGCCAGCAGCACGCCGTCTAATGGAAAGACCTATGGCTACACCTTC,CASSTPSNGKTYGYTF
TRBJ2-7,TRBV28,.,TRBD2,TGTGCCAGCAGTTCCGGACTAGCGGGAGGCCGGGGCATCTACGAGCAGTACTTC,CASSSGLAGGRGIYEQYF
TRBJ2-7,TRBV2,.,.,TGTGCCAGCAGTGAATCTCACAGTTCCTACGAGCAGTACTTC,CASSESHSSYEQYF